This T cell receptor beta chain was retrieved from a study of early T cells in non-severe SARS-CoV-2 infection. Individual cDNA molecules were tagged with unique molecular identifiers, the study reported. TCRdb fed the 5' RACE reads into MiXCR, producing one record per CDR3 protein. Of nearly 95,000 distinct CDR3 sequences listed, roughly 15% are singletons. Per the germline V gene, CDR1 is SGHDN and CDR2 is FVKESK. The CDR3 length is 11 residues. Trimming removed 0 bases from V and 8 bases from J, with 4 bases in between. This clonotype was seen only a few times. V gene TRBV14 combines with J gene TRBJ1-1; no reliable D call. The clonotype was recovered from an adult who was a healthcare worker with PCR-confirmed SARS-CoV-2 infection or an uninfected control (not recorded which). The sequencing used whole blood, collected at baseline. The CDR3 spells CASSQDGEAFF. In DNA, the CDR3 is TGTGCCAGCAGCCAAGACGGCGAAGCTTTCTTT.